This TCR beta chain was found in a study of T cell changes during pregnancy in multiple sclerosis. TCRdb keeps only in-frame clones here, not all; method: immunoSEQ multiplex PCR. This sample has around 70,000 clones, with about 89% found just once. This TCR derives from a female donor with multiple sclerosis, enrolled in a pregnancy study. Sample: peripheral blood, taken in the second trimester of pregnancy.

The CDR3 protein is CASSLDGSGANVLTF. In DNA form, the CDR3 reads TGTGCCAGCAGCTTAGACGGTTCTGGGGCCAACGTCCTGACTTTC. V usage is TRBV11-3 and J usage is TRBJ2-6; D gene ambiguous. CDR1 is SGHNT, CDR2 YENEEA, per germline. The CDR3 consists of 15 residues. Trimming took off 0 bases at V and 1 base at J, with 4 bases between the two ends.